This T cell receptor (beta chain) was profiled in a study of early T cells in non-severe SARS-CoV-2 infection. Study information: Chains were not paired, and sequencing was done on bulk RNA from unsorted whole blood. The study, taken as a whole, reports: Clonotype matching in VDJdb favored anti-spike CD8 responses and did not capture private and CD4 specificities.

Attachment of unique molecular identifiers was made to individual cDNA molecules. One entry per CDR3 protein, called by TCRdb with MiXCR from the 5' RACE reads. The table has around 25,000 distinct CDR3 sequences, 5.5% seen once. Looked up from germline, CDR1 is SGHVS and CDR2 is FQNEAQ. V lost 3 bases, J lost 5 bases, and 4 bases lay in between. The CDR3 spans 12 residues. This clonotype was recorded a few times. The antigen is not known. The sample comprised whole blood. V gene TRBV7-8 combines with J gene TRBJ1-4; no reliable D call. The sequence was obtained from an adult who was a healthcare worker with PCR-confirmed SARS-CoV-2 infection or an uninfected control (not recorded which). The CDR3 reads CASSFRNEKLFF. CDR3 nucleotides: TGTGCCAGCAGCTTTCGAAATGAAAAACTGTTTTTT.